Presented here are 12 T cell receptor beta chains from one specimen sequenced in a study of blood T cell repertoires in COVID-19. Repertoires were generated with immunoSEQ multiplex PCR, while TCRdb's copy carries only in-frame clones and drops some. This sample carries approximately 170,000 clones, roughly 88% of them seen once, and the ten largest clones take approximately 7%. Sequenced sample: peripheral blood. Receptor source: a man of 80 years or more with COVID-19, enrolled during active disease.

V usage is TRBV4-2 and J usage is TRBJ2-1, with 8 bases identical to TRBD1. V shed 1 base and J 4 bases; nucleotides not matched to a gene: 9. The CDR3 spans 17 residues. The germline V gene encodes CDR1 LGHNA and CDR2 YNFKEQ. CDR3 DNA: TGTGCCAGCAGCCAAGCGCAGGGGGCCGTAGATTACAATGAGCAGTTCTTC. Translated: CASSQAQGAVDYNEQFF.

The chain recombines TRBV5-6 with TRBJ1-3, with 10 bases fitting TRBD1. V lost 4 bases, J lost 0 bases, and 4 bases stayed unmatched. This CDR3 spans 16 amino acids. Germline V gene sequence: CDR1 SGHDT, CDR2 YYEEEE. CDR3 sequence (DNA): TGTGCCAGCAGCACGGGACAGGGGAGCTCTGGAAACACCATATATTTT. Encoded protein: CASSTGQGSSGNTIYF.

This clone was counted between two and nine times. The chain couples TRBV18 to TRBJ1-1; no firm D call. V was pared by 6 bases and J by 4 bases, with 12 bases between. Germline-derived CDR1 and CDR2 are KGHSH and LQKENI. The CDR3 is 13 residues long. This CDR3 is CASSVAGGTEAFF. The CDR3 bases are TGTGCCAGCTCGGTAGCGGGTGGCACTGAAGCTTTCTTT.

J is TRBJ2-2 and V is TRBV19; 9 positions match TRBD1. CDR3 length: 18 residues. With V trimmed by 5 bases and J by 3 bases, 13 bases remained unmatched. Germline-derived CDR1 and CDR2 are LNHDA and SQIVND (reference sequence). The CDR3 nucleotides read TGTGCCAGTAGTTTTCCCGGGACAGGGAGAGGAGACACCGGGGAGCTGTTTTTT. Amino acid sequence: CASSFPGTGRGDTGELFF.

The chain recombines TRBV5-4 with TRBJ2-7; the match to TRBD1 covers 7 bases. The junction had 6 bases not matched to a gene; V was cut back by 4 bases and J by 2 bases. Germline CDR1 reads SGHNT; CDR2 reads YYREEE (reference sequence). This CDR3 is built from 14 residues. For the CDR3, the DNA is TGTGCCAGCAGCACGACAGGGCGGACCTACGAGCAGTACTTC. It translates to CASSTTGRTYEQYF.

The CDR3 DNA follows: TGTGCCAGCAGCCAAGGTGGAGGCAATCAGCCCCAGCATTTT. This translates into CASSQGGGNQPQHF. V gene TRBV28 combines with J gene TRBJ1-5; D ambiguous. Germline CDR1 and CDR2: MDHEN and SYDVKM. The CDR3 is 14 residues long. Trimming took 6 bases from V and 2 from J, leaving 11 bases between them. Full variable domain (rest looked up from reference TRBV28 and TRBJ1-5): DVKVTQSSRYLVKRTGEKVFLECVQDMDHENMFWYRQDPGLGLRLIYFSYDVKMKEKGDIPEGYSVSREKKERFSLILESASTNQTSMYLCASSQGGGNQPQHFGDGTRLSIL.

The CDR3 DNA follows: TGTGCCAGCAGCCCCGGAGCGGGGACAGATACGCAGTATTTT. It translates to CASSPGAGTDTQYF. The J gene is TRBJ2-3, the V gene TRBV7-2; 7 nucleotides align to TRBD2. Germline CDR1 is SGHTA and CDR2 is FQGNSA. This CDR3 is 14 amino acids long. The J segment lost 3 bases and the V segment lost 5 bases, leaving 5 bases of the junction unmatched.

V gene TRBV6-1 combines with J gene TRBJ1-2; weak D call: TRBD1 (6 bases). V lost 0 bases to trimming and J lost 8 bases, with 16 bases between them. The CDR3 runs 15 residues. Germline V gene sequence: CDR1 MNHNS, CDR2 SASEGT. The CDR3, as DNA: TGTGCCAGCAGTGAAGCTCGAGGGGGGGCGCAGGGCTACACCTTC. This sequence encodes CASSEARGGAQGYTF.

The genes are TRBV12-5 and TRBJ1-2; 9 nucleotides agree with TRBD1. V was clipped by 2 bases and J by 8 bases; unmatched bases: 9. Per germline, CDR1 LGHNT and CDR2 FRNRAP. The CDR3 totals 15 residues. CDR3 coding DNA: TGTGCTAGTGGTTTGACAGGGGGCGCCTTGGGGGGCTACACCTTC. Protein: CASGLTGGALGGYTF.

V usage is TRBV2 and J usage is TRBJ2-7; weak D call: TRBD2 (7 bases). Deletions cut 7 bases from V and 0 bases from J, with 13 bases between. The CDR3 extends over 14 amino acids. CDR1 SNHLY and CDR2 FYNNEI come from the germline V gene. The CDR3: CASKGGLSSYEQYF. As DNA, the CDR3 is TGTGCCAGCAAGGGGGGGCTAAGCTCCTACGAGCAGTACTTC.

The V gene is TRBV5-6, the J gene TRBJ2-1; TRBD2 matches 8 bases. Germline V gives CDR1 SGHDT, CDR2 YYEEEE. The CDR3 sequence is 15 residues long. V was clipped by 4 bases and J by 0 bases; unmatched bases: 3. The CDR3 DNA follows: TGTGCCAGCAGCCTAGCGGGTGCCTCCTACAATGAGCAGTTCTTC. It encodes CASSLAGASYNEQFF.

The J gene is TRBJ1-2, the V gene TRBV5-5; D remains unclear. V was shortened by 0 bases and J by 2 bases, with 11 bases between the two germline ends. The CDR3 spans 15 residues. The V gene's germline CDR1 is SGHKS and CDR2 YYEKEE (reference sequence). The CDR3 reads CASSLGSALNYGYTF. The CDR3 coding sequence is TGTGCCAGCAGCTTGGGGTCAGCGTTGAACTATGGCTACACCTTC.